The 8 T cell receptor beta chains below come from one sample, sequenced in a study of blood T cell repertoires in COVID-19. TCRdb's copy holds only in-frame clones and misses some; the assay was immunoSEQ multiplex PCR. The sample shows a few hundred thousand clones, more than 75% of them seen only once. Material: PBMCs or T cells enriched from blood (not recorded which). The receptors were gathered from a woman aged 18-29 years who had recovered from COVID-19.

The chain recombines TRBV11-3 with TRBJ1-4; 10 nucleotides agree with TRBD1. The CDR3 is 15 residues long. CDR1 and CDR2 from the germline V gene are SGHNT and YENEEA. The J segment lost 6 bases and the V segment lost 1 base, leaving 2 bases of the junction unmatched. The CDR3 protein is CASSLGGTGDEKLFF. DNA for the CDR3: TGTGCCAGCAGCTTAGGCGGGACAGGGGATGAAAAACTGTTTTTT.

To note about this clone: Other DNA sequences of this sample code for an identical CDR3. The J gene is TRBJ2-3, the V gene TRBV5-1, with D perhaps matching TRBD1 (5 bases). Trimming took 0 bases from V and 4 from J, leaving 9 bases between them. Germline assignment: CDR1 SGHRS and CDR2 YFSETQ. The CDR3 runs 14 residues. CDR3 region: CASSLGQGADTQYF. The CDR3 nucleotides read TGCGCCAGCAGCTTGGGGCAGGGTGCAGATACGCAGTATTTT.

This clone has only a few counts. The rearrangement links TRBV9 to TRBJ1-6; tentatively, D is TRBD1 (6 bases). This CDR3 region has 16 residues. CDR1 is SGDLS and CDR2 is YYNGEE in the germline V gene. V was trimmed by 3 bases and J by 4 bases, leaving 14 bases between them. CDR3 residues: CASSETRQVYNSPLHF. The DNA of the CDR3 is TGTGCCAGCAGCGAGACCCGACAGGTGTATAATTCACCCCTCCACTTT.

The rearrangement links TRBV7-9 to TRBJ2-5; 7 nucleotides align to TRBD1. The trim removed 1 base at V and 1 base at J, leaving 9 bases unmatched. The CDR3 spans 17 residues. Germline V gene data show CDR1 as SEHNR and CDR2 as FQNEAQ (reference sequence). CDR3 in amino acids: CASSLVGQTLLQETQYF. For the CDR3, the DNA is TGTGCCAGCAGCTTAGTGGGACAGACCCTTCTCCAAGAGACCCAGTACTTC.

CDR3 DNA sequence: TGTGCCAGCAGCCCGACAGGGGGTAGCAATCAGCCCCAGCATTTT. It yields the protein CASSPTGGSNQPQHF. J is TRBJ1-5 and V is TRBV5-5, with 9 bases that match TRBD1. CDR1 and CDR2 from the germline V gene are SGHKS and YYEKEE (reference sequence). V trimming: 4 bases; J trimming: 0 bases; junction bases outside the gene matches: 2. The CDR3 contains 15 residues.

The V gene is TRBV28, the J gene TRBJ2-7, with TRBD1 matching over 7 bases. The germline CDR1 and CDR2 sequences are MDHEN and SYDVKM. The CDR3 runs 14 residues. After removal of 3 bases from V and 2 bases from J, the junction contained 4 bases not matched to a gene. The CDR3 region has the DNA TGTGCCAGCAGTTTGGGACAGCCCCCCTACGAGCAGTACTTC. It specifies CASSLGQPPYEQYF.

The V call is TRBV9, the J call TRBJ1-3, with 9 bases identical to TRBD1. The V gene's germline CDR1 is SGDLS and CDR2 YYNGEE. The CDR3 covers 16 residues. V shed 4 bases, J shed 3 bases, and the junction held 8 bases outside the gene matches. This CDR3 is CASSYGTGKFGNTIYF. CDR3 DNA: TGTGCCAGCAGCTACGGGACAGGGAAATTTGGAAACACCATATATTTT.

V gene TRBV9 combines with J gene TRBJ2-5; possibly TRBD2 for D (6 bases). The ends were cut back, 4 bases at V and 8 bases at J, with 18 bases in the middle. Germline values: CDR1 SGDLS, CDR2 YYNGEE. CDR3 length: 14 residues. CDR3 DNA sequence: TGTGCCAGCAGCCTTGGGACTCGCTCCCCTACCCAGTACTTC. It encodes CASSLGTRSPTQYF.